The source of this T cell receptor (beta chain) is a study of cytomegalovirus exposure and HLA in healthy donors. In the case of this clone: Antigen: not known.

Findings and caveats of the study: Immune exposure information comprised only CMV serostatus.

Germline V gene data show CDR1 as SGHRS and CDR2 as YFSETQ. The CDR3 contains 13 residues. V was pared by 3 bases and J by 10 bases, with 3 bases of the junction left unmatched. The PCR used 60 Vbeta and 13 Jbeta primers. Repertoires were generated with immunoSEQ multiplex PCR, while TCRdb's copy carries only in-frame clones and drops some. The sample holds around 200,000 clones, 79% seen once. The source material was PBMCs. V gene TRBV5-1 combines with J gene TRBJ2-1; 11 positions match TRBD2. This TCR came from a man aged 50-60 years in good health and CMV-seronegative. The CDR3 DNA reads TGCGCCAGCAGCTCGGGACTAGCGGCCGAGCAGTTCTTC. The encoded protein is CASSSGLAAEQFF.